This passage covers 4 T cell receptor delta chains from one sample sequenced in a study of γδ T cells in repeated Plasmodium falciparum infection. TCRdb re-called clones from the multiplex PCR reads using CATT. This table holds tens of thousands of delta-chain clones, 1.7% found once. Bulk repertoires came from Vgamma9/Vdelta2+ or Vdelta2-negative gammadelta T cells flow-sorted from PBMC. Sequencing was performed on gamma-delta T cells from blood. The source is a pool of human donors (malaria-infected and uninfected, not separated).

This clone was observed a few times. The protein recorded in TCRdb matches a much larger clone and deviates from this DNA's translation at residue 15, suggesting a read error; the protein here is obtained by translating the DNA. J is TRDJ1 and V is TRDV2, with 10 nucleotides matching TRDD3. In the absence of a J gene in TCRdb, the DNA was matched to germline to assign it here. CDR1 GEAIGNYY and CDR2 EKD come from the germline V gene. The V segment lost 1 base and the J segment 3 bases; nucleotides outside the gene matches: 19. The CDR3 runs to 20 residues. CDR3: CACDTYWGIFFPPYADKLIF. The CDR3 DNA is TGTGCCTGTGACACGTACTGGGGGATCTTCTTCCCTCCGTACGCCGATAAACTCATCTTT.

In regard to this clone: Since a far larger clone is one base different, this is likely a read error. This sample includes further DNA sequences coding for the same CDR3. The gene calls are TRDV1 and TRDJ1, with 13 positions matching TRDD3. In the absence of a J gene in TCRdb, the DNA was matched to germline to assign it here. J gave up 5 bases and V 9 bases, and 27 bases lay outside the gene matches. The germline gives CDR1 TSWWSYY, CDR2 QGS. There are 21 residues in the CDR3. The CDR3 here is CALRVLPTIITGGYATDKLIF. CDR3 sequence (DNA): TGTGCTCTGCGGGTCCTCCCTACGATAATAACTGGGGGATACGCAACTGATAAACTCATCTTT.

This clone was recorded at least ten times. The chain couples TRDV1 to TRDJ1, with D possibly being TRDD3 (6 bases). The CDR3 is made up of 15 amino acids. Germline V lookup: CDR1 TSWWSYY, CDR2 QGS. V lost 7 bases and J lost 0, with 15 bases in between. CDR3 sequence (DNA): TGTGCTCTTGAGCGTGGTGGATACAACACCGATAAACTCATCTTT. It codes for CALERGGYNTDKLIF.

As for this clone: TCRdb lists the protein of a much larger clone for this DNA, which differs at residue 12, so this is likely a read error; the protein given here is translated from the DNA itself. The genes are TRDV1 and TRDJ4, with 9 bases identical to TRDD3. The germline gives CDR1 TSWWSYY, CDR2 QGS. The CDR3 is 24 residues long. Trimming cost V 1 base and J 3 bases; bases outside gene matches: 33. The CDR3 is CALGEPQAFSKRWGILYAIGPLIF. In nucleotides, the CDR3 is TGTGCTCTTGGGGAACCTCAAGCCTTCTCTAAGAGATGGGGGATATTATACGCAATTGGACCCCTGATCTTT.